This T cell receptor beta chain was sequenced for a study of T-cell memory formation after mild COVID-19. Points from the study as a whole: Clones that got smaller from day 15 to 85 had even CD4/CD8, while clones growing later tipped toward CD4+.

Libraries for TCRalpha and TCRbeta carried sample barcodes and unique molecular identifiers via 5'RACE. TCRdb re-analysed the 5' RACE reads in MiXCR, keeping a single row per CDR3 protein. The sample lists a few hundred thousand distinct CDR3 sequences, 16% occurring once. This CDR3 comprises 15 residues. The V and J ends lost 0 bases and 3 bases respectively, with 11 bases between them. CDR1 KGHSH and CDR2 LQKENI come from the germline V gene. Details on this clonotype: The antigen remains unidentified.

Sequenced material: PBMCs or a T cell subset sorted from them (not recorded which). This chain joins TRBV18 and TRBJ1-1, with D perhaps TRBD1 (6 bases). This TCR came from a man between 18 and 29 years old who had mild COVID-19 (a few samples of this study predate the infection). Cell type and time point are not known. This CDR3 is CASSPPSRGDTEAFF. The CDR3 DNA follows: TGTGCCAGCTCACCACCGTCCAGGGGAGACACTGAAGCTTTCTTT.